This record concerns one TCR beta chain sequence. Its target is not known. This entry belongs to a study of CXCR3-negative and CXCR3-positive naive CD8 T cells. The naive CD8+ gate required CD45RO-CCR7+CD27+CD95- phenotype. The libraries of TRB cDNA were constructed through 5' RACE using UMI labels. One entry per CDR3 protein, without DNA, is what TCRdb gives after re-calling the 5' RACE reads. The table for this sample gives about 150,000 distinct CDR3 sequences. Study-level points and caveats: CXCR3-positive naive cells had TRB CDR3s that were more hydrophobic than CXCR3-negative naive cells had.

In germline, CDR1 is SQVTM, CDR2 ANQGSEA. The CDR3 spans 14 residues. Sequenced sample: naive CXCR3+ CD8+ T cells from blood. As for subset: CD45RO-CCR7+CD27+CD95- naive CD8+ T cells expressing CXCR3 (TNR3+). The rearrangement uses TRBV29-1 and TRBJ2-7; TCRdb selects TRBD2, and the lack of DNA leaves this call unchecked. The TCR comes from a human donor in good health. Some clones in this sample may be carry-over from other donors' samples. The CDR3 sequence: CSVESEGETYEQYF.